This T cell receptor (beta chain) was retrieved from a study of T cells in Graves' hyperthyroidism and ophthalmopathy (dated by TCRdb to the late 2010s). At the level of the whole study: Peripheral blood was collected at initial diagnosis, before any treatment. Following sampling, methimazole starting at 30 mg daily was given to hyperthyroidism patients, and high-dose intravenous methylprednisolone was given to ophthalmopathy patients. An independent validation cohort of around 20 hyperthyroidism patients and approximately 17 patients who later progressed to ophthalmopathy tested prospective prediction of ophthalmopathy. The approximately 100 discovery patients were randomly split 7:3 into training and test sets. The paper reports TCR Vbeta CDR3 sequencing of roughly 140 peripheral blood samples: 43 ophthalmopathy, approximately 74 hyperthyroidism and around 17 progressor patients. TCR V-J signatures able to tell the groups apart were searched for in a discovery cohort of 100 patients, of whom over 40 had Graves' ophthalmopathy and around 56 had stable Graves' hyperthyroidism. The study also compared thyroid tissue and blood T-cell repertoires from 6 or 7 Graves' hyperthyroidism patients.

Including cysteine and phenylalanine, the CDR3 has 16 amino acids. Of all the DNA, just the CDR3 is kept, 48 bases in frame from base 1. The germline V gene (reference sequence) supplies CDR1 LGHDT and CDR2 YNNKEL. Deletion took 0 bases off V and 2 bases off J, with a span of 12 bases between the germline ends. Study-wide findings and limitations: Sample size was not statistically predetermined, and blinding of investigators to group allocation was not performed. Blood samples also contained most of the expanded thyroid clonotypes (frequency above 0.001), which suggests that blood repertoires may reflect thyroid immune responses. In cross-validation, a model built on a 13 V-J signature told ophthalmopathy apart from stable hyperthyroidism with under 90% sensitivity and around 83% specificity, and in testing the same model reached 80%/75%. During validation, the model predicted progression to ophthalmopathy a median of roughly six months ahead of onset, with around 65% sensitivity and 72.22% specificity.

Ophthalmopathy patients had moderately to severely active disease, with a Clinical Activity Score of 3 or more, a NOSPECS grade of 4 or more, and a disease duration of less than 3 months. Exclusion was applied to patients with uncontrolled infections, other autoimmune diseases, pregnancy or lactation. Clinical symptoms, serum thyroxine and TRAb, thyroid ultrasound, and orbital computed tomography formed the basis for the diagnoses. Ficoll-Paque density gradient centrifugation was used to isolate PBMCs from around 10 ml of fresh peripheral blood. Total RNA was extracted using Trizol reagent, and RNA quality was assessed on an Agilent 2100 Bioanalyzer. Ten or more counts support this clonotype. No cognate antigen has been identified for it. Within one base of it there is no much larger clone, and no base qualities were kept. Amplification of TCR beta CDR3 regions was carried out from RNA transcripts. A first-round RT-PCR of the TCR CDR3 used the HTBI primer set with the Qiagen OneStep RT-PCR kit. A second multiplex PCR round built the libraries, followed by size selection and purification. The libraries were sequenced on an Illumina HiSeq2000 using paired-end 100 bp reads. Per the source publication's procedure: SOAPnuke was used to process the raw data, removing reads that contained adapters or uncalled bases, had a mean Phred below 15, or lacked an exact match to the constant primer or identifier. High-quality paired reads were merged with COPE v1.2.5, and unique nucleotide sequences were defined as clonotypes. MiTCR v1.1 was used to align clonotypes to the IMGT TRBV, TRBD and TRBJ reference segments. Analysis was restricted to V-J combinations with a frequency above 0.0001, which covered approximately 99% of repertoires. The TCS score was defined as the ratio of F50 (clonal expansion) to E x V (chaos), calculated using BLOSUM62-based TCRdist between CDR3 peptides within each V-J. Welch's t-statistics and random forest reduced around 550 V-J features to 13, which were used in a naive Bayes classifier (R e1071). TCRdb itself trimmed the public reads at Q25 with fastp, ran MiXCR and retained productive beta chains. Each CDR3 protein appears once, grouped with its most common genes and DNA. The V and J calls here are based on TCRdb, not the publication. Across this sample there are around 500,000 distinct CDR3 sequences, with about 16% seen only once. In total, the top ten clones hold 29% of the sample.

Sequenced sample: blood. This TCR came from a woman in her twenties or thirties with Graves' ophthalmopathy. Recombination linked TRBV3-1 to TRBJ2-3; a weak D assignment points to TRBD2 (6 bases agree). This receptor has the CDR3 CASSQDVAGPTDTQYF. In nucleotides, the sequence is TGTGCCAGCAGCCAAGATGTGGCGGGACCCACAGATACGCAGTATTTT.